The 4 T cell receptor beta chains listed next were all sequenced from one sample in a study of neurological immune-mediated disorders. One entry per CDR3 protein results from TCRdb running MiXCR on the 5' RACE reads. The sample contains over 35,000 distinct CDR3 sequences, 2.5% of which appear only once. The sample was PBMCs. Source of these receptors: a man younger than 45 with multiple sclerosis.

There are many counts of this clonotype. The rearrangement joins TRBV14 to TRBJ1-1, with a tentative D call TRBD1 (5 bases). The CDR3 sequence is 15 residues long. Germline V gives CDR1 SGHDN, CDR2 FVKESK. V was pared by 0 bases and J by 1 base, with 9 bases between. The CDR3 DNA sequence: TGTGCCAGCAGCCAAGATTGGGGCTCGAACACTGAAGCTTTCTTT. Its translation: CASSQDWGSNTEAFF.

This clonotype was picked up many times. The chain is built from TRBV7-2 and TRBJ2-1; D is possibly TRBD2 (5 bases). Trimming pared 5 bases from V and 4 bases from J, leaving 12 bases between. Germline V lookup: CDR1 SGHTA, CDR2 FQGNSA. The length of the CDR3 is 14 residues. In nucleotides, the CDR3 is TGTGCCAGCAGCCCCTCCCGCGGGTACAATGAGCAGTTCTTC. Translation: CASSPSRGYNEQFF.

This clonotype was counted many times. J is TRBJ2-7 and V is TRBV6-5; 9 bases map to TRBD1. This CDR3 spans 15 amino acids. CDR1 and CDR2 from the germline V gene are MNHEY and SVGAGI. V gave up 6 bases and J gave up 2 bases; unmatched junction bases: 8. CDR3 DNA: TGTGCCAGCAGGGCTACAGGGGGCCCCCCCTACGAGCAGTACTTC. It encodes CASRATGGPPYEQYF.

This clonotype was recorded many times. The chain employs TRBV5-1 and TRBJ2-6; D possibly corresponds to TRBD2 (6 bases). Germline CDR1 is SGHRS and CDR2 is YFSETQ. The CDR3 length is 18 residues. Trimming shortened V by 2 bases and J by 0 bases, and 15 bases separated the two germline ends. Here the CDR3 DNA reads TGCGCCAGCAGCTTTATGGAGCGGGCCTTCTCTGGGGCCAACGTCCTGACTTTC. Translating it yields CASSFMERAFSGANVLTF.